Listed below are T cell receptor beta chains from one sample, sequenced in a study of T-cell memory formation after mild COVID-19. A single record per CDR3 protein comes from TCRdb applying MiXCR to the 5' RACE reads. The table includes approximately 250,000 distinct CDR3 sequences, around 17% detected once. The sample was PBMCs or a T cell subset sorted from them (not recorded which). The origin of the receptors is a man younger than 30 who had mild COVID-19 (a few samples of this study predate the infection). Cell type and time point are not known. Each CDR3 is given with its conserved first and last residue. A D gene is named only where the DNA matches it firmly. Clone size is given for some rows only: seen once, a few or many times, or a class if the clone is expanded.

v_call: TRBV29-1
clone_size: many
d_call: TRBD1
cdr3_length: 14
j_call: TRBJ2-2
cdr3_nt: TGCAGCGTGGGACAGGGGGCAGTCACCGGGGAGCTGTTTTTT
cdr3_aa: CSVGQGAVTGELFF

v_call: TRBV7-3
clone_size: few
d_call: .
cdr3_length: 14
j_call: TRBJ2-2
cdr3_nt: TGTGCCAGCAGCCCCCACCCAAACACCGGGGAGCTGTTTTTT
cdr3_aa: CASSPHPNTGELFF

v_call: TRBV18
clone_size: many
d_call: .
cdr3_length: 14
j_call: TRBJ2-7
cdr3_nt: TGTGCCAGCTCACCGGCGGGCACCGCTTACGAGCAGTACTTC
cdr3_aa: CASSPAGTAYEQYF

v_call: TRBV6-5
clone_size: .
d_call: .
cdr3_length: 15
j_call: TRBJ2-1
cdr3_nt: TGTGCCAGCAGTTACTCGAACAGACGGGGCGGTGAGCAGTTCTTC
cdr3_aa: CASSYSNRRGGEQFF

v_call: TRBV6-5
clone_size: .
d_call: .
cdr3_length: 14
j_call: TRBJ1-4
cdr3_nt: TGTGCCAGCAGTGCCGGGCACGGCGATGAAAAACTGTTTTTT
cdr3_aa: CASSAGHGDEKLFF

v_call: TRBV6-2/TRBV6-3
clone_size: .
d_call: .
cdr3_length: 15
j_call: TRBJ2-7
cdr3_nt: TGTGCCAGCAGATACCGCGGGACACCATGGATCGAGCAGTACTTC
cdr3_aa: CASRYRGTPWIEQYF

v_call: TRBV9
clone_size: few
d_call: .
cdr3_length: 15
j_call: TRBJ1-2
cdr3_nt: TGTGCCAGCAGCGTCGGAACGGTTACTAACTATGGCTACACCTTC
cdr3_aa: CASSVGTVTNYGYTF

v_call: TRBV5-1
clone_size: .
d_call: TRBD1
cdr3_length: 14
j_call: TRBJ2-3
cdr3_nt: TGCGCCAGCAGTCCGGGACAGGGGCCTTATACGCAGTATTTT
cdr3_aa: CASSPGQGPYTQYF

v_call: TRBV7-9
clone_size: .
d_call: TRBD1
cdr3_length: 14
j_call: TRBJ2-2
cdr3_nt: TGTGCCAGCAGCGGGACAGCGAACACCGGGGAGCTGTTTTTT
cdr3_aa: CASSGTANTGELFF

v_call: TRBV6-2/TRBV6-3
clone_size: .
d_call: .
cdr3_length: 15
j_call: TRBJ2-5
cdr3_nt: TGTGCCAGCAGTTACGGGGGGACGTCAGATTTGCCCCAGTACTTC
cdr3_aa: CASSYGGTSDLPQYF

v_call: TRBV12-3/TRBV12-4
clone_size: many
d_call: .
cdr3_length: 14
j_call: TRBJ2-5
cdr3_nt: TGTGCCAGCAGTCCTACTAGGACGTCAGAGACCCAGTACTTC
cdr3_aa: CASSPTRTSETQYF

v_call: TRBV6-2/TRBV6-3
clone_size: .
d_call: TRBD1
cdr3_length: 13
j_call: TRBJ2-2
cdr3_nt: TGTGCCGTCCGGGACAGCAACACCGGGGAGCTGTTTTTT
cdr3_aa: CAVRDSNTGELFF

v_call: TRBV29-1
clone_size: .
d_call: .
cdr3_length: 14
j_call: TRBJ1-2
cdr3_nt: TGCAGCGTTGTCGTAAAGGGGGTAATCTATGGCTACACCTTC
cdr3_aa: CSVVVKGVIYGYTF

v_call: TRBV7-2
clone_size: .
d_call: .
cdr3_length: 14
j_call: TRBJ1-6
cdr3_nt: TGTGCCAGCAGCTTATCAGGGTCCGGTTCACCCCTCCACTTT
cdr3_aa: CASSLSGSGSPLHF

v_call: TRBV7-8
clone_size: few
d_call: .
cdr3_length: 14
j_call: TRBJ1-4
cdr3_nt: TGTGCCAGCAGCTTAGAAGCTTTTAATGAAAAACTGTTTTTT
cdr3_aa: CASSLEAFNEKLFF

v_call: TRBV7-9
clone_size: .
d_call: .
cdr3_length: 16
j_call: TRBJ1-2
cdr3_nt: TGTGCCAGCAGCTTAGCTGGCAGGGGCAGGGGCCATGGCTACACCTTC
cdr3_aa: CASSLAGRGRGHGYTF

v_call: TRBV7-2
clone_size: .
d_call: TRBD2
cdr3_length: 15
j_call: TRBJ2-3
cdr3_nt: TGTGCCAGCAGCTTACTAGCGGGGGGGCTAAATACGCAGTATTTT
cdr3_aa: CASSLLAGGLNTQYF

v_call: TRBV5-1
clone_size: few
d_call: TRBD1
cdr3_length: 15
j_call: TRBJ2-1
cdr3_nt: TGCGCCAGCAGCGCGGGACAGGGGGTGGCCAATGAGCAGTTCTTC
cdr3_aa: CASSAGQGVANEQFF

v_call: TRBV23-1
clone_size: many
d_call: TRBD2
cdr3_length: 15
j_call: TRBJ2-1
cdr3_nt: TGCGCCAGCAGCCCGAGCGGGGGTGAGGACAATGAGCAGTTCTTC
cdr3_aa: CASSPSGGEDNEQFF

v_call: TRBV7-6
clone_size: many
d_call: .
cdr3_length: 13
j_call: TRBJ1-6
cdr3_nt: TGTGCCAGCAGCTTAGCAGAGAATTCACCCCTCCACTTT
cdr3_aa: CASSLAENSPLHF

v_call: TRBV4-1
clone_size: .
d_call: .
cdr3_length: 15
j_call: TRBJ2-5
cdr3_nt: TGCGCCAGCAGCCAAGAGAGTACGTCCCAAGAGACCCAGTACTTC
cdr3_aa: CASSQESTSQETQYF

v_call: TRBV5-1
clone_size: once
d_call: .
cdr3_length: 14
j_call: TRBJ2-1
cdr3_nt: TGCGCCAGCAGCCCTGGAGCTAGCGTGGGTGAGCAGTTCTTC
cdr3_aa: CASSPGASVGEQFF

v_call: TRBV4-3
clone_size: few
d_call: TRBD1
cdr3_length: 13
j_call: TRBJ2-7
cdr3_nt: TGCGCCAGCAGCCGGGGACAGGCCAACGAGCAGTACTTC
cdr3_aa: CASSRGQANEQYF

v_call: TRBV7-9
clone_size: many
d_call: .
cdr3_length: 11
j_call: TRBJ2-5
cdr3_nt: TGTGCCAGCAGCTCTGTAGAGACCCAGTACTTC
cdr3_aa: CASSSVETQYF

v_call: TRBV12-3/TRBV12-4
clone_size: .
d_call: .
cdr3_length: 13
j_call: TRBJ1-2
cdr3_nt: TGTGCCAGCAGTTTAAGGGGGGCACGAGGCTACACCTTC
cdr3_aa: CASSLRGARGYTF

v_call: TRBV7-2
clone_size: many
d_call: .
cdr3_length: 16
j_call: TRBJ2-2
cdr3_nt: TGTGCCAGCAGCGAACTGACAGGAATGAACACCGGGGAGCTGTTTTTT
cdr3_aa: CASSELTGMNTGELFF

v_call: TRBV10-3
clone_size: .
d_call: .
cdr3_length: 16
j_call: TRBJ2-6
cdr3_nt: TGTGCCATCAGTGGTACCGCAGGCTCTGGGACCAACGTCCTGACTTTC
cdr3_aa: CAISGTAGSGTNVLTF

v_call: TRBV5-1
clone_size: few
d_call: .
cdr3_length: 15
j_call: TRBJ2-1
cdr3_nt: TGCGCCAGCAGTTTGGGACTGGAAGTTTACAATGAGCAGTTCTTC
cdr3_aa: CASSLGLEVYNEQFF

v_call: TRBV27
clone_size: few
d_call: TRBD1
cdr3_length: 14
j_call: TRBJ1-6
cdr3_nt: TGTGCCAGCAGTTTGCACAGGGGGTTGGCACCCCTCCACTTT
cdr3_aa: CASSLHRGLAPLHF

v_call: TRBV4-3
clone_size: .
d_call: .
cdr3_length: 14
j_call: TRBJ1-5
cdr3_nt: TGCGCCAGCAGCCAAGAAATCAGCAATCAGCCCCAGCATTTT
cdr3_aa: CASSQEISNQPQHF

v_call: TRBV18
clone_size: few
d_call: TRBD1
cdr3_length: 15
j_call: TRBJ1-1
cdr3_nt: TGTGCCAGCTCACCACTCGAGGCAGGGGGGACTGAAGCTTTCTTT
cdr3_aa: CASSPLEAGGTEAFF

v_call: TRBV24-1
clone_size: .
d_call: .
cdr3_length: 11
j_call: TRBJ2-3
cdr3_nt: TGTGCCACCAGTGGGTATGATACGCAGTATTTT
cdr3_aa: CATSGYDTQYF

v_call: TRBV7-9
clone_size: .
d_call: TRBD1
cdr3_length: 14
j_call: TRBJ1-1
cdr3_nt: TGTGCCAGCAGCTCGAAGGGGGCGGGCTATGAAGCTTTCTTT
cdr3_aa: CASSSKGAGYEAFF

v_call: TRBV24-1
clone_size: many
d_call: .
cdr3_length: 15
j_call: TRBJ2-2
cdr3_nt: TGTGCCACCAGTGATAGGACCGAACCCACCGGGGAGCTGTTTTTT
cdr3_aa: CATSDRTEPTGELFF

v_call: TRBV18
clone_size: .
d_call: TRBD2
cdr3_length: 16
j_call: TRBJ2-3
cdr3_nt: TGTGCCAGCTCACCTCCGAGCGGGGGGAAATTGGATACGCAGTATTTT
cdr3_aa: CASSPPSGGKLDTQYF

v_call: TRBV20-1
clone_size: many
d_call: .
cdr3_length: 13
j_call: TRBJ2-3
cdr3_nt: TGCAGTGCAGAGGACGGGGCCGGAGATACGCAGTATTTT
cdr3_aa: CSAEDGAGDTQYF

v_call: TRBV7-9
clone_size: .
d_call: .
cdr3_length: 15
j_call: TRBJ2-5
cdr3_nt: TGTGCCAGCAGCTCCTGGGGGGGGGCCCGAGAGACCCAGTACTTC
cdr3_aa: CASSSWGGARETQYF

v_call: TRBV5-1
clone_size: few
d_call: .
cdr3_length: 16
j_call: TRBJ2-2
cdr3_nt: TGCGCCAGCAGCTACTTCGACAGTCCGAACACCGGGGAGCTGTTTTTT
cdr3_aa: CASSYFDSPNTGELFF

v_call: TRBV27
clone_size: .
d_call: .
cdr3_length: 13
j_call: TRBJ1-6
cdr3_nt: TGTGCCAGCAGTGGCTTCCTTGGCTCACCCCTCCACTTT
cdr3_aa: CASSGFLGSPLHF

v_call: TRBV7-9
clone_size: .
d_call: TRBD2
cdr3_length: 14
j_call: TRBJ2-1
cdr3_nt: TGTGCCAGCAGCCTTAGCGGGGCTTACAATGAGCAGTTCTTC
cdr3_aa: CASSLSGAYNEQFF

v_call: TRBV30
clone_size: .
d_call: .
cdr3_length: 13
j_call: TRBJ1-1
cdr3_nt: TGTGCCTGGAGTGTTTACAGGGCCACTGAAGCTTTCTTT
cdr3_aa: CAWSVYRATEAFF

v_call: TRBV9
clone_size: .
d_call: .
cdr3_length: 13
j_call: TRBJ1-1
cdr3_nt: TGTGCCAGCAGCGTAGATTTCGCGGGTGAAGCTTTCTTT
cdr3_aa: CASSVDFAGEAFF

v_call: TRBV10-1
clone_size: .
d_call: .
cdr3_length: 16
j_call: TRBJ2-2
cdr3_nt: TGCGCCAGCAGTGAGAGTCAGGCTTGGGGAAAAAGGGAGCTGTTTTTT
cdr3_aa: CASSESQAWGKRELFF

v_call: TRBV5-1
clone_size: .
d_call: TRBD1
cdr3_length: 12
j_call: TRBJ1-2
cdr3_nt: TGCGCCAGCAGCTTAAGGGGGCACGGCTACACCTTC
cdr3_aa: CASSLRGHGYTF

v_call: TRBV6-1
clone_size: .
d_call: .
cdr3_length: 14
j_call: TRBJ1-1
cdr3_nt: TGTGCCAGCAGACTTACTACGGGGGTCCATCAAGCTTTCTTT
cdr3_aa: CASRLTTGVHQAFF

v_call: TRBV29-1
clone_size: once
d_call: TRBD1
cdr3_length: 12
j_call: TRBJ1-1
cdr3_nt: TGCAGCTTTTCAGGGGGCGGGTTGGAAGCTTTCTTT
cdr3_aa: CSFSGGGLEAFF

v_call: TRBV7-2
clone_size: .
d_call: .
cdr3_length: 15
j_call: TRBJ1-2
cdr3_nt: TGTGCCAGCAGCTCCGAGACAGGAGCTAACTATGGCTACACCTTC
cdr3_aa: CASSSETGANYGYTF

v_call: TRBV20-1
clone_size: few
d_call: TRBD2
cdr3_length: 14
j_call: TRBJ2-3
cdr3_nt: TGCAGTGCCTCGGGACTAGCTTCCACAGATACGCAGTATTTT
cdr3_aa: CSASGLASTDTQYF

v_call: TRBV7-9
clone_size: .
d_call: .
cdr3_length: 14
j_call: TRBJ2-7
cdr3_nt: TGTGCCAGCAGCTTAGGGCAGGGTTTTTACGAGCAGTACTTC
cdr3_aa: CASSLGQGFYEQYF

v_call: TRBV12-3/TRBV12-4
clone_size: .
d_call: TRBD2
cdr3_length: 18
j_call: TRBJ2-2
cdr3_nt: TGTGCCAGCAGCCCCCGGACTAGCGGGGCTTTGAACACCGGGGAGCTGTTTTTT
cdr3_aa: CASSPRTSGALNTGELFF

v_call: TRBV7-2
clone_size: .
d_call: TRBD1
cdr3_length: 17
j_call: TRBJ1-4
cdr3_nt: TGTGCCAGCAGATTTGGACAGGGTGGTATAACTAATGAAAAACTGTTTTTT
cdr3_aa: CASRFGQGGITNEKLFF

v_call: TRBV18
clone_size: many
d_call: .
cdr3_length: 14
j_call: TRBJ1-1
cdr3_nt: TGTGCCAGCTCAGGCCTTGAGGGAGGCACTGAAGCTTTCTTT
cdr3_aa: CASSGLEGGTEAFF

v_call: TRBV29-1
clone_size: .
d_call: .
cdr3_length: 13
j_call: TRBJ1-1
cdr3_nt: TGCAGCGTTGTGAGAGTCCTGAACACTGAAGCTTTCTTT
cdr3_aa: CSVVRVLNTEAFF